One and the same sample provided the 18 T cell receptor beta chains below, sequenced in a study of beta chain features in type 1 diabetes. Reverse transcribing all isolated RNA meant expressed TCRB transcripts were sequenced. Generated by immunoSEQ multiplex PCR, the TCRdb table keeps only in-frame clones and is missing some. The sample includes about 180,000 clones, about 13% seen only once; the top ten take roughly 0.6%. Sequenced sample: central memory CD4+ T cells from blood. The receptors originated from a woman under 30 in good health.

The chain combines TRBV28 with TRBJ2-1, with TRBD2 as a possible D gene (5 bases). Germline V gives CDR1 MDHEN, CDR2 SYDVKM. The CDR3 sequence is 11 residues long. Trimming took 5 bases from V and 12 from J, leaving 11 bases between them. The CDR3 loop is CASSIAITQFF. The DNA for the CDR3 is TGTGCCAGCAGTATAGCGATTACGCAGTTCTTC. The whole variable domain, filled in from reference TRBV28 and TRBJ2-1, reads DVKVTQSSRYLVKRTGEKVFLECVQDMDHENMFWYRQDPGLGLRLIYFSYDVKMKEKGDIPEGYSVSREKKERFSLILESASTNQTSMYLCASSIAITQFFGPGTRLTVL.

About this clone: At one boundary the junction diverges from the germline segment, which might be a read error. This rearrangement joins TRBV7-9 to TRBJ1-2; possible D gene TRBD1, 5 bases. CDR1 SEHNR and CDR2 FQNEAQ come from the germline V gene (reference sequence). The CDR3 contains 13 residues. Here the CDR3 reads CASSPSTPREIAF. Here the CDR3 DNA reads TGTGCCAGCAGCCCTTCGACACCCAGGGAAATCGCCTTC.

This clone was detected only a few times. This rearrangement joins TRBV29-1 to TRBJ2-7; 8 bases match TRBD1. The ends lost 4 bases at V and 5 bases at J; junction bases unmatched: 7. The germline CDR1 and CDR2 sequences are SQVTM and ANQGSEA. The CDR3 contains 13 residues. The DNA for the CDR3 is TGCAGCGTTGTTAGACAGGGGCGAAACGAGCAGTACTTC. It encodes CSVVRQGRNEQYF.

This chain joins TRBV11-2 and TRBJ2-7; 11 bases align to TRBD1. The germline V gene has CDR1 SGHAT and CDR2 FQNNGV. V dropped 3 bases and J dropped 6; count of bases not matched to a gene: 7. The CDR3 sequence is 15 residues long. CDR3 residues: CASSFIGTGGGEQYF. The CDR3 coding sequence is TGTGCCAGCAGCTTTATAGGGACAGGGGGGGGCGAGCAGTACTTC.

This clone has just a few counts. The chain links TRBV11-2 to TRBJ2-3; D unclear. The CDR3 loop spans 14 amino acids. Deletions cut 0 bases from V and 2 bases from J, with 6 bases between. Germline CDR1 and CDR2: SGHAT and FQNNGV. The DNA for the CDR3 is TGTGCCAGCAGCTTAGACCAGGTCACAGATACGCAGTATTTT. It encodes CASSLDQVTDTQYF.

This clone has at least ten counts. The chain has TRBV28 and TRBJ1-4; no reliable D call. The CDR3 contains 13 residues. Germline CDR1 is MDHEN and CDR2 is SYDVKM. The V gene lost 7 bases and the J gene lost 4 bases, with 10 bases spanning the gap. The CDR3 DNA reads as TGTGCCAGCAATGAGGCCTTTAATGAAAAACTGTTTTTT. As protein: CASNEAFNEKLFF.

The CDR3 loop is CASSQDRTALAGYNEQFF. CDR3 DNA sequence: TGCGCCAGCAGCCAAGATCGAACAGCCCTAGCGGGTTACAATGAGCAGTTCTTC. The chain is built from TRBV4-1 and TRBJ2-1; the match to TRBD2 covers 8 bases. The CDR3 length is 18 residues. Germline values: CDR1 MGHRA, CDR2 YSYEKL. J was trimmed by 4 bases and V by 0 bases; bases with no gene match: 11.

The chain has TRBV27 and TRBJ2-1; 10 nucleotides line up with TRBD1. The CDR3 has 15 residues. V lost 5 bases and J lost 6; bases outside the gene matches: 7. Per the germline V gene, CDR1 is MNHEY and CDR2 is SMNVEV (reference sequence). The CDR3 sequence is CASSRDRGPLNEQFF. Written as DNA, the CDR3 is TGTGCCAGCAGTCGAGACAGGGGGCCCCTCAATGAGCAGTTCTTC.

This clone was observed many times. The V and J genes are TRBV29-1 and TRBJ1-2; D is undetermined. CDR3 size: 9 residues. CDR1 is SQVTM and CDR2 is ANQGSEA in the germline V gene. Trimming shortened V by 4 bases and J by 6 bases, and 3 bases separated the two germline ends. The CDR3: CSVVDGYTF. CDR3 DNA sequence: TGCAGCGTTGTCGATGGCTACACCTTC.

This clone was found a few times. The CDR3 loop is CASSQIPRLAGGGNAKNIQYF. DNA for the CDR3: TGCGCCAGCAGTCAAATCCCCAGGCTAGCGGGAGGCGGTAACGCCAAAAACATTCAGTACTTC. This chain links TRBV23-1 with TRBJ2-4; the match to TRBD2 covers 11 bases. TRBV23-1 is an open reading frame whose function is uncertain. This CDR3 contains 21 residues. With V trimmed by 2 bases and J by 1 base, 16 bases remained unmatched.

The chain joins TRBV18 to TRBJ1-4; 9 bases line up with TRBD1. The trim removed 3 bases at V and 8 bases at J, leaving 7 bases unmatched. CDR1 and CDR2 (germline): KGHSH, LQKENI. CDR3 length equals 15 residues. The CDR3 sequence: CASSPRWDRDEKLFF. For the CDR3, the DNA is TGTGCCAGCTCACCTCGTTGGGACAGGGACGAAAAACTGTTTTTT.

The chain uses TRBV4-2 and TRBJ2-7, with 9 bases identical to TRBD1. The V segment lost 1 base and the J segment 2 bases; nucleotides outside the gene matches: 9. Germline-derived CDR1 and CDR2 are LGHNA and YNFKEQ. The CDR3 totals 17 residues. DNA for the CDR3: TGTGCCAGCAGCCAAGCCTACCGACAGGGGGGGACCTACGAGCAGTACTTC. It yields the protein CASSQAYRQGGTYEQYF.

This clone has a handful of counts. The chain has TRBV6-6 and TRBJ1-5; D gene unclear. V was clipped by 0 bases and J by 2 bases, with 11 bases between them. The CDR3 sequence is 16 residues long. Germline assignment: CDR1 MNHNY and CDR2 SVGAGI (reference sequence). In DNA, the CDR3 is TGTGCCAGCAGTTACTCGGGCAGCGGGGGCAATCAGCCCCAGCATTTT. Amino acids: CASSYSGSGGNQPQHF.

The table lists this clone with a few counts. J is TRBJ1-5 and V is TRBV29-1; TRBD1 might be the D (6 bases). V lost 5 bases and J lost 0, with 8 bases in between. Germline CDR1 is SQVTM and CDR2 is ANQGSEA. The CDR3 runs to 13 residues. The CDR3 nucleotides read TGCAGCGTTTTACAGGGTAGCAATCAGCCCCAGCATTTT. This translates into CSVLQGSNQPQHF. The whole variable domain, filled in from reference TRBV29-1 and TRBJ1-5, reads SAVISQKPSRDICQRGTSLTIQCQVDSQVTMMFWYRQQPGQSLTLIATANQGSEATYESGFVIDKFPISRPNLTFSTLTVSNMSPEDSSIYLCSVLQGSNQPQHFGDGTRLSIL.

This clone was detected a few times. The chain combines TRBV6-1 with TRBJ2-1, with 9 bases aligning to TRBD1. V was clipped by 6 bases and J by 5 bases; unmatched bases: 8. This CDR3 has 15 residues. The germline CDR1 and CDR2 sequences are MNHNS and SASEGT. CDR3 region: CASRDRGGGNNEQFF. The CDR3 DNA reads TGTGCCAGCAGGGACAGGGGAGGTGGGAACAATGAGCAGTTCTTC.

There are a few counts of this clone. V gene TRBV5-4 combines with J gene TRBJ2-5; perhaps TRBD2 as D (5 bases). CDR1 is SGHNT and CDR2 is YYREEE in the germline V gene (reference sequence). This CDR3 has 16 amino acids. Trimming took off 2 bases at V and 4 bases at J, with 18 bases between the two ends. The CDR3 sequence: CASSFVVGGPRETQYF. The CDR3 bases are TGTGCCAGCAGCTTTGTAGTCGGCGGGCCCCGAGAGACCCAGTACTTC. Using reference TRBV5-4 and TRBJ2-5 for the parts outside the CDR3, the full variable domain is ETGVTQSPTHLIKTRGQQVTLRCSSQSGHNTVSWYQQALGQGPQFIFQYYREEENGRGNFPPRFSGLQFPNYSSELNVNALELDDSALYLCASSFVVGGPRETQYFGPGTRLLVL.

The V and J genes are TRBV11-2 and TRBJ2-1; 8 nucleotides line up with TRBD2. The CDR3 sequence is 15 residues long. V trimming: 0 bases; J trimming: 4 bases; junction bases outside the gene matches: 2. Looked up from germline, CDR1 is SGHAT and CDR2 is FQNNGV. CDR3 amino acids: CASSLDGGRYNEQFF. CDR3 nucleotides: TGTGCCAGCAGCTTAGACGGCGGGAGGTACAATGAGCAGTTCTTC.

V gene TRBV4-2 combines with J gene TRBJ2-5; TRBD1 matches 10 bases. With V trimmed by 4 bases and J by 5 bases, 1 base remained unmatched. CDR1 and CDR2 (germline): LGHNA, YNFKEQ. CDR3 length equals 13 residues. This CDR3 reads CASSPGQGETQYF. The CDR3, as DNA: TGTGCCAGCAGCCCGGGACAGGGGGAGACCCAGTACTTC.